This TCR beta chain was documented in a study of Graves' ophthalmopathy and Graves' hyperthyroidism. Study observations and caveats: Stable hyperthyroidism and ophthalmopathy were told apart by a 13-signature model, which achieved 85% to 90% sensitivity and 81.08% specificity.

The study amplified TCR beta CDR3 regions using RNA transcripts. Second-round multiplex PCR followed a first-round RT-PCR using HTBI primers. TCRdb used MiXCR to reprocess the multiplex PCR reads, holding one entry per CDR3 protein. In the table there are hundreds of thousands of distinct CDR3 sequences, 45% of which are singletons. Per germline, CDR1 LNHDA and CDR2 SQIVND (reference sequence). J lost 4 bases, V lost 2 bases, and 3 bases had no gene match. The CDR3 is 15 residues long. Moderate-to-severe activity, CAS ≥3, NOSPECS ≥4 and a duration under 3 months were seen in donors with ophthalmopathy. Exclusion covered patients with other autoimmune diseases or uncontrolled infections (as well as pregnancy or lactation). Diagnosis was based on clinical symptoms, serum thyroxine, TRAb, thyroid ultrasound and orbital computed tomography. A note on this clonotype: What it binds is unknown.

Sequenced input: peripheral blood. This receptor was taken from an adult man with Graves' ophthalmopathy. The V and J genes are TRBV19 and TRBJ1-5, with 9 bases fitting TRBD1. This CDR3 reads CASSITGQGNQPQHF. CDR3 DNA: TGTGCCAGTAGTATAACGGGACAGGGAAATCAGCCCCAGCATTTT.